This TCR beta chain was sequenced for a study of blood T cell repertoires in COVID-19. Background on the study: The United States, Italy and Spain were the sources of the acute and convalescent COVID-19 samples. PBMCs, B-cell-depleted T cells, or T cells provided the cDNA or gDNA that made up the material.

Profiling relied on immunoSEQ multiplex PCR, and the TCRdb table lists in-frame clones only, not all of them. The sample records some 220,000 clones, around 84% being singletons. V lost 4 bases and J lost 3; bases outside the gene matches: 5. CDR3 length equals 15 residues. Germline V CDR1 and CDR2: MNHEY, SVGEGT. The sample comprised peripheral blood. This clonotype originated in a man aged 50-59 years with active or convalescent COVID-19. This rearrangement joins TRBV6-2 or TRBV6-3 to TRBJ2-7; TRBD2 aligns across 11 bases. CDR3 coding DNA: TGTGCCAGCAGTTCCGGGACTAGCGGATTCTACGAGCAGTACTTC. As protein: CASSSGTSGFYEQYF.